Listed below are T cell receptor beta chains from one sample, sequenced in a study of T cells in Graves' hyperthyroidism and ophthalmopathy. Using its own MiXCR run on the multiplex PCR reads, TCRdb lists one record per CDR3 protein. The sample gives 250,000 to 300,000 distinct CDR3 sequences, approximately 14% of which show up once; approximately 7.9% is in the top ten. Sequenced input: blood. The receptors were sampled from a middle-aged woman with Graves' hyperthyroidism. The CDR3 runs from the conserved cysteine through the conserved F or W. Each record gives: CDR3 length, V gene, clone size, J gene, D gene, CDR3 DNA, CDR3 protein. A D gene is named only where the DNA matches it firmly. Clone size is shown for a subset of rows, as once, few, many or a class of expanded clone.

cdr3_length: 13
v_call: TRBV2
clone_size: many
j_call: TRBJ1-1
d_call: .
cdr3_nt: TGTGCCAGCAATTTGGACGGGAACACTGAAGCTTTCTTT
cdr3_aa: CASNLDGNTEAFF

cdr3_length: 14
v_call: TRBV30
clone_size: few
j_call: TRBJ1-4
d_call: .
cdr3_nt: TGTGCCTGGAGGAGGGCAGGGGCTAATGAAAAACTGTTTTTT
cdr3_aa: CAWRRAGANEKLFF

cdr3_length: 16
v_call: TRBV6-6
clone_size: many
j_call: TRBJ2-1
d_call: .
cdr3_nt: TGTGCCAGCAGTTACGATTCGGAGGCAGGTTTGAATGAGCAGTTCTTC
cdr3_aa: CASSYDSEAGLNEQFF

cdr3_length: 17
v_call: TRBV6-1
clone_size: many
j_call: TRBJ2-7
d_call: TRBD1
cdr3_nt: TGTGCCAGCAGTGGGGACAGGGGGCGCGAAAGCTCCTACGAGCAGTACTTC
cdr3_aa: CASSGDRGRESSYEQYF

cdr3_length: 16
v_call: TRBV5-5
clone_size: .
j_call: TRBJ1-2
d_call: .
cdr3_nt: TGTGCCAGCAGCTTGTCTGAGTATGGCAGGGCCTATGGCTACACCTTC
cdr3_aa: CASSLSEYGRAYGYTF

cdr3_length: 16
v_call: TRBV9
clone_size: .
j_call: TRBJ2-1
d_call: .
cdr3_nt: TGTGCCAGCAGCGTAGTGGGACCAACGACTAACGGGGAGCAGTTCTTC
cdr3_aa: CASSVVGPTTNGEQFF

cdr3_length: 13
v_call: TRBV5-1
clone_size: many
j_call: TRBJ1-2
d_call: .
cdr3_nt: TGCGCCAGCAGCCCGGACGGGGGCGATGGCTACACCTTC
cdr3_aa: CASSPDGGDGYTF

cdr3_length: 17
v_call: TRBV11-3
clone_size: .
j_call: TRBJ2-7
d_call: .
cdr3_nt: TGTGCCAGCAGCCCAGGGTGGACGGCACCCCCTGACCCCGAGCAGTACTTC
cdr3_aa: CASSPGWTAPPDPEQYF

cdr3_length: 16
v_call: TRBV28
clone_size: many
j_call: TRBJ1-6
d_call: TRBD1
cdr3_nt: TGTGCCAGCAGTCCAACGACAGGGGGCGCGGGCTCACCCCTCCACTTT
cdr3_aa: CASSPTTGGAGSPLHF

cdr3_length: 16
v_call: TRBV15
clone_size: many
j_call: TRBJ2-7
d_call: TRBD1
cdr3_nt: TGTGCCACCAGCAGGGCCGGGACAGAAAACTTCTACGAGCAGTACTTC
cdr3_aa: CATSRAGTENFYEQYF

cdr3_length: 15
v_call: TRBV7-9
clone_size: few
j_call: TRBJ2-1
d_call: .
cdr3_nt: TGTGCCAGCAGCCCTGGAAGACAGGTGTCCCATGAGCAGTTCTTC
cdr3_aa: CASSPGRQVSHEQFF

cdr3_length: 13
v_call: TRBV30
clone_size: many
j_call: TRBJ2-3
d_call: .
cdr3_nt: TGTGCCCGTGAGGGGCGCAGCACAGATACGCAGTATTTT
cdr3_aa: CAREGRSTDTQYF

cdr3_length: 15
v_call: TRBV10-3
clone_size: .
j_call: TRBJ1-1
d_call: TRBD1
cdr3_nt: TGTGCCATCAGTGAACGGGACAGCCCCATCGGTGAAGCTTTCTTT
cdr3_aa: CAISERDSPIGEAFF

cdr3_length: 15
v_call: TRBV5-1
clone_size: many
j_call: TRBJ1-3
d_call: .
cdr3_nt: TGCGCCAGCACACCCGGTGAGATCTCTGGAAACACCATATATTTT
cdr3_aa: CASTPGEISGNTIYF

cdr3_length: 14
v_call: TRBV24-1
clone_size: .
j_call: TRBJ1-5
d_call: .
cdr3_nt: TGTGCCACCAGTGATTTTGGGAATAATCAGCCCCAGCATTTT
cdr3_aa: CATSDFGNNQPQHF

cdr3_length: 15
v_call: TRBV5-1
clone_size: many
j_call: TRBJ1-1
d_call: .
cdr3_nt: TGCGCCAGCACTATTGGACAGCCCATGAACACTGAAGCTTTCTTT
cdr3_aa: CASTIGQPMNTEAFF

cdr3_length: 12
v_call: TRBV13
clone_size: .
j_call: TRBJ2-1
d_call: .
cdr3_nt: TGTGCCAGCAGCTTAAAGGACGATGAGCAGTTCTTC
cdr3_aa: CASSLKDDEQFF

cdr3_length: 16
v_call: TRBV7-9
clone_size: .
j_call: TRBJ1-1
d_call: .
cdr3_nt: TGTGCCAGCAGGGGGGGTTGGACAGACCTGAACACTGAAGCTTTCTTT
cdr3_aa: CASRGGWTDLNTEAFF

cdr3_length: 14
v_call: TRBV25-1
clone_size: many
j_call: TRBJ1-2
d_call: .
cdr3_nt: TGTGCCAGCAGGGCCCCCGGGGCCGGGAATCGCTACACCTTC
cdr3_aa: CASRAPGAGNRYTF

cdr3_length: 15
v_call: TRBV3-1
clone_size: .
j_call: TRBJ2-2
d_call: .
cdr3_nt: TGTGCCAGCAGCCGCAGTGAGTCCCACACCGGGGAGCTGTTTTTT
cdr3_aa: CASSRSESHTGELFF

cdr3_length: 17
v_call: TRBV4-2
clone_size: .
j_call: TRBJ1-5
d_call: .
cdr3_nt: TGTGCCAGCAGCCAAGAACAGGCCGCTAACGGCAATCAGCCCCAGCATTTT
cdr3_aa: CASSQEQAANGNQPQHF

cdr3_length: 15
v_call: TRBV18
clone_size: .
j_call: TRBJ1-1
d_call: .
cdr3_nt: TGTGCCAGCTCACCCACTAGGGAGTTGAACACTGAAGCTTTCTTT
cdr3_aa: CASSPTRELNTEAFF

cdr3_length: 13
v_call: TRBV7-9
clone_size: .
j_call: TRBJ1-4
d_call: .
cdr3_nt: TGTGCCAGCAGCCGCGGGACGATAGAAAAACTGTTTTTT
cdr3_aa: CASSRGTIEKLFF

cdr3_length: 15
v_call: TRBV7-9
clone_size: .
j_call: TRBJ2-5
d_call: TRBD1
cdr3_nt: TGTGCCAGCAGCAATCGACAGGGTGGAGGAGAGACCCAGTACTTC
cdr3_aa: CASSNRQGGGETQYF

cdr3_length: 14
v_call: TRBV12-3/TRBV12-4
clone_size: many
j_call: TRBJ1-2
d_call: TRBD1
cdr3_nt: TGTGCCAGCAGACGTGCAGGGGGGGGAAACGGCTACACCTTC
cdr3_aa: CASRRAGGGNGYTF

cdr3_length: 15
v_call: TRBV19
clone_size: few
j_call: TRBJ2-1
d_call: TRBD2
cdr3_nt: TGTGCCAGTAGTAAAGGACTAGCGGGCGACAATGAGCAGTTCTTC
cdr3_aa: CASSKGLAGDNEQFF

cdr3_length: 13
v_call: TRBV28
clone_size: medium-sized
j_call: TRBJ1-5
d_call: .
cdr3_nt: TGTGCCAGCCTCGGGGGGCTGGCTCAGCCCCAGCATTTT
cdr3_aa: CASLGGLAQPQHF

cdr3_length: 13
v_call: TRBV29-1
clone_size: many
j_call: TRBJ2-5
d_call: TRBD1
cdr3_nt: TGCAGCGCAGCGACAGGGGGCAGAGAGACCCAGTACTTC
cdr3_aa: CSAATGGRETQYF

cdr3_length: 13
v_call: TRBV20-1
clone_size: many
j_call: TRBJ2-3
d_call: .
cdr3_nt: TGCAGTGCTTCTTCGGCAGTCACAGATACGCAGTATTTT
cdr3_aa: CSASSAVTDTQYF

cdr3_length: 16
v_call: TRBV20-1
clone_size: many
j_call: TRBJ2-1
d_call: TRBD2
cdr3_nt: TGCAGTGCTAGAGATCGGCGAGCGGGAGGCAATAATGAGCAGTTCTTC
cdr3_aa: CSARDRRAGGNNEQFF

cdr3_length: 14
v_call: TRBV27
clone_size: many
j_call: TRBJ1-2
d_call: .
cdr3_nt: TGTGCCAGCAGTCCCGGCAGAGCTAACTATGGCTACACCTTC
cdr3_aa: CASSPGRANYGYTF

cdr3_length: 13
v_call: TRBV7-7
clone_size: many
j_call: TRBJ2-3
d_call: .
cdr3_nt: TGTGCTAGCAGCACGGGGCCGGCAGATACGCAGTATTTT
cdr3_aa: CASSTGPADTQYF

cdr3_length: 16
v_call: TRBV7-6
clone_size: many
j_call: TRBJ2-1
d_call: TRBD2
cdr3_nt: TGTGCCAGCAGCCCGCCTAGCGGGAGGGCCCTGGGTGAGCAGTTCTTC
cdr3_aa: CASSPPSGRALGEQFF

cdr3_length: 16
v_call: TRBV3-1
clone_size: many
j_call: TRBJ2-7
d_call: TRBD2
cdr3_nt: TGTGCCAGCAGCCAAGATACTAGCGGGAGATTACGCGAGCAGTACTTC
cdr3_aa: CASSQDTSGRLREQYF

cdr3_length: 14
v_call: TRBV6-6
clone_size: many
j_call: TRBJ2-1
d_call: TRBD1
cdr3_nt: TGTGCCAGCAGTTACCCGGGACAGAATAATGAGCAGTTCTTC
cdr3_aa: CASSYPGQNNEQFF

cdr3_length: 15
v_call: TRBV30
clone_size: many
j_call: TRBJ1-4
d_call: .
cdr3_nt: TGTGCCTGGAGTCCTCGGAGAGGGGATGGTGGAAAACTGTTTTTT
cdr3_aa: CAWSPRRGDGGKLFF

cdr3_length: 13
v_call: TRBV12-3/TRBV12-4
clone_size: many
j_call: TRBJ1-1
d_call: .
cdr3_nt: TGTGCCAGCACCCCAAACCCAAACACTGAAGCTTTCTTT
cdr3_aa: CASTPNPNTEAFF

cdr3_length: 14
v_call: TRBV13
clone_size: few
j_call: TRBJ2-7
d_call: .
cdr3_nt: TGTGCCACCTCCACTCAGACAGGAGGCCACGAGCAGTACTTC
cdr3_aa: CATSTQTGGHEQYF

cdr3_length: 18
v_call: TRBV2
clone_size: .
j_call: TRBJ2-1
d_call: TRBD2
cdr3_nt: TGTGCCAGCAGACAGGGGACTAGCGGGCAGAGCTCCTACAATGAGCAGTTCTTC
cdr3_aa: CASRQGTSGQSSYNEQFF

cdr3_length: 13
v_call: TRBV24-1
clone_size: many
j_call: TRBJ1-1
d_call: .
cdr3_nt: TGTGCCACCAGTGACGTCACAGGGACTGAAGCTTTCTTT
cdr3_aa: CATSDVTGTEAFF

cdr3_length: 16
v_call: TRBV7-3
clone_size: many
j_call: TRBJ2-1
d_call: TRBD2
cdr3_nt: TGTGCCAGCAGCTTAACGGGGGGGAGCGGATACAATGAGCAGTTCTTC
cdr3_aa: CASSLTGGSGYNEQFF

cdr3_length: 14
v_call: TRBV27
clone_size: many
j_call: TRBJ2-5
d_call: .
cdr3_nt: TGTGCCAGCAGTTTATTGGCTCAGCAAGAGACCCAGTACTTC
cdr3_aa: CASSLLAQQETQYF

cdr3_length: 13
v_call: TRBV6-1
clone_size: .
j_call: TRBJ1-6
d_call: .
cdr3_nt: TGTGCCAGCAGCGGGACGGCAAATTCACCCCTCCACTTT
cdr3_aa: CASSGTANSPLHF

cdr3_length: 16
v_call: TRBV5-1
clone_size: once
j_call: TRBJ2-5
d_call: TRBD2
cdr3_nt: TGCGCCAGCAGCTGGAATAGCGGGAGTGGAAGAGAGACCCAGTACTTC
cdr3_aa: CASSWNSGSGRETQYF

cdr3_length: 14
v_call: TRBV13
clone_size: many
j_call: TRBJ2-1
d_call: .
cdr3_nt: TGTGCCAGCAGCAATTACGCCAGAGACAGTGAGCAGTTCTTC
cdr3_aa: CASSNYARDSEQFF

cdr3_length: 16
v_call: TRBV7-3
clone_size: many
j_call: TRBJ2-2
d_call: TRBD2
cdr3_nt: TGTGCCAGCAGCTCTCTAGCGGGAGTCGCCACCGGGGAGCTGTTTTTT
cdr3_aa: CASSSLAGVATGELFF

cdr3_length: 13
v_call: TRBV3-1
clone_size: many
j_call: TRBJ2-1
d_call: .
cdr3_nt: TGTGCCAGCAGCCAAATGGAGGGAGTTGAGCAGTTCTTC
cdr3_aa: CASSQMEGVEQFF

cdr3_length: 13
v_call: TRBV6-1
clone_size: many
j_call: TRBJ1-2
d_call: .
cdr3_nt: TGTGCCAGCAGAGCCGGACTTCTCTATGGCTACACCTTC
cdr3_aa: CASRAGLLYGYTF

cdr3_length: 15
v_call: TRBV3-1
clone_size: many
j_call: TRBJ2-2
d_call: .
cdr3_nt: TGTGCCAGCAGCCCCCGGGAGTCACCCACCGGGGAGCTGTTTTTT
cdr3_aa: CASSPRESPTGELFF